This TCR beta chain emerged from a study of graft-versus-host responses after intestinal transplantation. Study-wide background: Transplant types were multivisceral, liver-intestinal, or isolated intestinal. Each recipient received anti-thymocyte globulin induction, then tacrolimus and steroids for approximately 3 years.

A remark on this clone: What it binds is unknown.

General observations from the study: Maximum circulating GvH clone levels tracked with early post-transplant HvG decreases.

Produced via immunoSEQ multiplex PCR; TCRdb's table is partial and in-frame only. The sample holds approximately 10,000 clones, approximately 90% seen once. The sequenced sample was PBMCs, obtained just over 240 days after intestinal transplant. The sequence derives from a human patient who received an intestinal transplant, so some T cells may come from the graft donor.

The CDR3 DNA follows: TGTGCCAGCAGCCCCGGACTATCCTCCTACGAGCAGTACTTC. It specifies CASSPGLSSYEQYF. The chain carries TRBV7-2 and TRBJ2-7; maybe TRBD2 (6 bases). V gave up 5 bases and J gave up 0 bases, with 11 bases separating them. CDR1 is SGHTA, CDR2 FQGNSA, per germline. This CDR3 is 14 amino acids long.